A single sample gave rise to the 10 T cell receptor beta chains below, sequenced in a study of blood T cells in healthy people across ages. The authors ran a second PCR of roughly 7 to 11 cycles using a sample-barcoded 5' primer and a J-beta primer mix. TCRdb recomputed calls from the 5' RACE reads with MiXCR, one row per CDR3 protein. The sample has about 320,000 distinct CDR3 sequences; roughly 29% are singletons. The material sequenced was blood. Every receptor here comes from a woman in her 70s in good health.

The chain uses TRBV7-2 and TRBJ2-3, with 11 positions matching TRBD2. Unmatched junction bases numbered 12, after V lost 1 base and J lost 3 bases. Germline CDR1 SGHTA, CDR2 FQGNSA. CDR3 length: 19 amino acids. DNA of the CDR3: TGTGCCAGCAGCTTAGTTGGTCCGCTAGCGGGGGGATTGACAGATACGCAGTATTTT. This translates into CASSLVGPLAGGLTDTQYF.

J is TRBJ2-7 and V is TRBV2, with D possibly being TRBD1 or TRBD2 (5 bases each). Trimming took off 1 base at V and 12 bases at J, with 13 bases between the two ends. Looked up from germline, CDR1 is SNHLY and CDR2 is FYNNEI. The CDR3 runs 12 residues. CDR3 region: CASSEEGPTTYF. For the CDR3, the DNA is TGTGCCAGCAGTGAAGAGGGACCGACCACGTACTTC.

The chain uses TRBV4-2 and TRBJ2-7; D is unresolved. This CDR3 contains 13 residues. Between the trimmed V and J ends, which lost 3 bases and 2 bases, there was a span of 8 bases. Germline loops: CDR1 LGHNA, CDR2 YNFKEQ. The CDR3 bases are TGTGCCAGCAGCCAGGACCCCCCCTACGAGCAGTACTTC. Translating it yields CASSQDPPYEQYF.

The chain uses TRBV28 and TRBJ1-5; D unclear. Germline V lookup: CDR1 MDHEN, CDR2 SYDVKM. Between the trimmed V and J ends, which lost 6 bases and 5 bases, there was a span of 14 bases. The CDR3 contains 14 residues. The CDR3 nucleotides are TGTGCCAGCAGCCGAACCCTTTGGGATCAGCCCCAGCATTTT. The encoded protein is CASSRTLWDQPQHF.

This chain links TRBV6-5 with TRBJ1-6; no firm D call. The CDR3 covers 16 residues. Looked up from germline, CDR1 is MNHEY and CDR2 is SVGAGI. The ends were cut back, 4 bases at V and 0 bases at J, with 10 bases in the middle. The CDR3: CASSLGRRSYNSPLHF. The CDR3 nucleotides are TGTGCCAGCAGTTTAGGCAGGCGCTCCTATAATTCACCCCTCCACTTT.

Written as DNA, the CDR3 is TGCAGTGCTAGGACGGGATCGGGGGCAGATACGCAGTATTTT. It encodes CSARTGSGADTQYF. The J gene is TRBJ2-3, the V gene TRBV20-1; D perhaps matches TRBD2 (6 bases). The CDR3 spans 14 residues. Germline V gives CDR1 DFQATT, CDR2 SNEGSKA (reference sequence). Trimming removed 3 bases from V and 4 bases from J, with 14 bases in between.

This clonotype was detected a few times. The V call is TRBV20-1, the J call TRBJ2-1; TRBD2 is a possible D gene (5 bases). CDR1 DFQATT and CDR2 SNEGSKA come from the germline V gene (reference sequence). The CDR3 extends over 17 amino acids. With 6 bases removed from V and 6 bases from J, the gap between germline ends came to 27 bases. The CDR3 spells CSAGRRYMADYSNEQFF. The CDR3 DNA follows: TGCAGTGCCGGACGCCGTTATATGGCCGACTACAGCAATGAGCAGTTCTTC.

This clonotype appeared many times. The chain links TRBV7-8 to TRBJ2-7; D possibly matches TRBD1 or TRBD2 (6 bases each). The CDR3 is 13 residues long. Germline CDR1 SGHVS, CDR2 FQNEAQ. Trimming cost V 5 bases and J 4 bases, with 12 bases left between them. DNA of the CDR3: TGTGCCAGCAGCCGAGGGGGGCGATACGAGCAGTACTTC. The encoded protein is CASSRGGRYEQYF.

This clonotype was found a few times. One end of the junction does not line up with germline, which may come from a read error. The CDR3 region is CTSSHRGTSTEQYF. CDR3 nucleotide sequence: TGTACCAGCAGTCATCGAGGGACTAGCACCGAGCAGTACTTC. The chain is built from TRBV27 and TRBJ2-5, with 9 bases aligning to TRBD2. The J call is doubtful: the DNA matches TRBJ2-7 better. The CDR3 loop spans 14 amino acids. CDR1 MNHEY and CDR2 SMNVEV come from the germline V gene (reference sequence).

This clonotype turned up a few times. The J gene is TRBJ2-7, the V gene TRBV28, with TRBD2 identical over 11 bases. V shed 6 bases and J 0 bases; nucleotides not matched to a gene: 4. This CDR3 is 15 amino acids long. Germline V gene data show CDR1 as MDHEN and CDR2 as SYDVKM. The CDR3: CASSPTSGNSYEQYF. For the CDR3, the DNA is TGTGCCAGCAGCCCGACTAGCGGGAACTCCTACGAGCAGTACTTC.